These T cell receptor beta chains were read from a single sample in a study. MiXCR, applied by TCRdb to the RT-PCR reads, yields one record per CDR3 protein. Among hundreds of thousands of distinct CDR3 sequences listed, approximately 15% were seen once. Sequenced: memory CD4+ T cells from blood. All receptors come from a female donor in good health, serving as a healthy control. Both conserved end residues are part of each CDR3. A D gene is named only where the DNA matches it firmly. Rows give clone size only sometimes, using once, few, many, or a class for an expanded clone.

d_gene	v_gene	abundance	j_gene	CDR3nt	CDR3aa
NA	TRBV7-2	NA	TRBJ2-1	TGTGCCAGCAGCTTAGGTATTCAGGGTGAGCAGTTCTTC	CASSLGIQGEQFF
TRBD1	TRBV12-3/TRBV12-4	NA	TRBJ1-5	TGTGCCAGCAGCAGTCGACAGGGTGACAATCAGCCCCAGCATTTT	CASSSRQGDNQPQHF
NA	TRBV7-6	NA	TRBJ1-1	TGTGCCAGCAGCTTAGGAGCTATGGGCACTGAAGCTTTCTTT	CASSLGAMGTEAFF
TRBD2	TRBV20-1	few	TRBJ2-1	TGCAGTGCCCCTGAACTAGCGGGAGGAGGCAATGAGCAGTTCTTC	CSAPELAGGGNEQFF
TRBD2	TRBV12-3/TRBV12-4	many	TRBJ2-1	TGTGCCAGCAGGAGCCAGGCTAGCGGGATTTACAATGAGCAGTTCTTC	CASRSQASGIYNEQFF
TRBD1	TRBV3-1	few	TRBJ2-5	TGTGCCAGCAGCCTTACAGGGGGCAGAAAGACCCAGTACTTC	CASSLTGGRKTQYF
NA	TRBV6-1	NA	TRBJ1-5	TGTGCCAGCAGTGAAACTGTGAGTCAGCCCCAGCATTTT	CASSETVSQPQHF
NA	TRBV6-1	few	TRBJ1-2	TGTGCCAGCACCTTACTAACAGGGCCAGCTAACTATGGCTACACCTTC	CASTLLTGPANYGYTF
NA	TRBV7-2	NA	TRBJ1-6	TGTGCCAGCAGCCTCGAGTGGGGGGATTCACCCCTCCACTTT	CASSLEWGDSPLHF
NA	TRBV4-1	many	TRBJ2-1	TGCGCCAGCAGCCAAGTAAGTGAGCAGTTCTTC	CASSQVSEQFF
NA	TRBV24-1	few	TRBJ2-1	TGTGCCACTCGGAGTTCTCTGTTCTTC	CATRSSLFF
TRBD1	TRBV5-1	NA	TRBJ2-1	TGCGCCAGCAGCTTGGGTTGGGACAGAAATGAGCAGTTCTTC	CASSLGWDRNEQFF
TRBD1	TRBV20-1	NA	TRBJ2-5	TGCAGTGCTACAGGGGGCGACTCTCAAGAGACCCAGTACTTC	CSATGGDSQETQYF
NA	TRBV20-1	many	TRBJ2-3	TGCAGTGCTAGCTCGATCACCACAGATACGCAGTATTTT	CSASSITTDTQYF
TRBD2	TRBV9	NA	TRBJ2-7	TGTGCCAGCAGCGTAGGTAACACCGGGAGGGAGCAGTACTTC	CASSVGNTGREQYF
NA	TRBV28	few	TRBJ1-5	TGTGCCAGCAGTCCTCCAAATGGTCAGCCCCAGCATTTT	CASSPPNGQPQHF
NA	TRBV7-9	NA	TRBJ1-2	TGTGCCAGCAGCTTAGCCGAGAGTTGGGGCTACACCTTC	CASSLAESWGYTF
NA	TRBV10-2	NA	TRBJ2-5	TGCGCCAGCAGTGAGTCCCGTGCTCAAGAGACCCAGTACTTC	CASSESRAQETQYF
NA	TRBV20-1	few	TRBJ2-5	TGCAGTGTCCCCGGGGGTCTAGCGCTCCGCCAAGAGACCCAGTACTTC	CSVPGGLALRQETQYF
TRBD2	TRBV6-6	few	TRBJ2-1	TGTGCCAGCAGTTTGGTCATCGGGCGGCTAGCGGGAGGGAATGAGCAGTTCTTC	CASSLVIGRLAGGNEQFF
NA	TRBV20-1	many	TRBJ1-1	TGCAGTGCCCCTTTTCAAACTGAAGCTTTCTTT	CSAPFQTEAFF
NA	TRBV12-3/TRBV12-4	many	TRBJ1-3	TGTGCCAGCAGCCGGAAATCGGCCGGGAGCTCTGGAAACACCATATATTTT	CASSRKSAGSSGNTIYF
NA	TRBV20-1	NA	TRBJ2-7	TGCAGTGCTAGTCCCGTACTGGGGGCTGACTCCGAGCAGTACTTC	CSASPVLGADSEQYF
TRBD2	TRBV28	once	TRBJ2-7	TGTGCCAGTGGGGGGGTCGCAGGGAGGATATACGAGCAGTACTTC	CASGGVAGRIYEQYF
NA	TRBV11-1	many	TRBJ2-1	TGTGCCAGCAGCTCCAGTCGGGGGGCAGGGGAGCAGTTCTTC	CASSSSRGAGEQFF
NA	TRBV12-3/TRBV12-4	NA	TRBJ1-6	TGTGCCAGCAGTTTACAGGTGGCACATTCACCCCTCCACTTT	CASSLQVAHSPLHF
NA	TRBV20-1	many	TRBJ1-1	TGCAGTGCGGCGGGACCTTCCGGAATCACTGAAGCTTTCTTT	CSAAGPSGITEAFF
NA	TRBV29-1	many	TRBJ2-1	TGCAGCGGCTCCGGGACCCCTTCCGGCAATGAGCAGTTCTTC	CSGSGTPSGNEQFF
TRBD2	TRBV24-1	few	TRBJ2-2	TGTGCCACCAGTGATCCCGTCGGGACTAGCGGGAGGTCCGGGGAGCTGTTTTTT	CATSDPVGTSGRSGELFF
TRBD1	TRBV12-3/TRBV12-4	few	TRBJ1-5	TGTGCCAGCAGTGGACAGGGATTATATCAGCCCCAGCATTTT	CASSGQGLYQPQHF
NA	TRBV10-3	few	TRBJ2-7	TGTGCCATCAGTGAGGGGGCGCTGGGGGAGCAGTACTTC	CAISEGALGEQYF
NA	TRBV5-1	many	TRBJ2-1	TGCGCCAGCAGAATCGGGACTCCTTCGGGAGATGAGCAGTTCTTC	CASRIGTPSGDEQFF
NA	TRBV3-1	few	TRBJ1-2	TGTGCCAGCGGACTCCAGAACTATGGCTACACCTTC	CASGLQNYGYTF
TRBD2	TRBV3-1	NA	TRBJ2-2	TGTGCCAGCAGCACTACTCACAGGACTAGCGGGAGGGCGAACACCGGGGAGCTGTTTTTT	CASSTTHRTSGRANTGELFF
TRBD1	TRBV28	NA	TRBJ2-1	TGTGCCAGCAGTTCGGACAGGGAAAGGGGTGAGCAGTTCTTC	CASSSDRERGEQFF
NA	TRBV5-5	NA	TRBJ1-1	TGTGCCAGCAGCTTAGCTTACGGGGCTGAAGCTTTCTTT	CASSLAYGAEAFF